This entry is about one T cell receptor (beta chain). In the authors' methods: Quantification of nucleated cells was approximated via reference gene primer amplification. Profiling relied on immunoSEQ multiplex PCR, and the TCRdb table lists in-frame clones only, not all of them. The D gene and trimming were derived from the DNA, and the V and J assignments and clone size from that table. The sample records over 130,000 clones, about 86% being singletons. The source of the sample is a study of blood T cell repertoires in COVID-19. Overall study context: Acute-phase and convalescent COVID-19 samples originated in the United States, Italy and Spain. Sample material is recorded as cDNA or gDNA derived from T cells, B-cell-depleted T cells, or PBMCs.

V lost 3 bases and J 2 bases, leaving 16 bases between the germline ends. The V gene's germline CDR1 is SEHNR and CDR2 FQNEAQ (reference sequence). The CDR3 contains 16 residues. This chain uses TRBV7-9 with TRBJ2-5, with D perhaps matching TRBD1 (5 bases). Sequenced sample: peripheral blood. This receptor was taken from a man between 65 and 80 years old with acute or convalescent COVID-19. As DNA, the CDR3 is TGTGCCAGCAGCTTCCTGACAGACCTCGTACAAGAGACCCAGTACTTC. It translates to CASSFLTDLVQETQYF.